The clone carrying this T cell receptor beta chain was picked up one time. The data were taken from a study of blood T cell repertoires in COVID-19. Study details: COVID-19 samples, acute and convalescent, were from the United States, Italy and Spain. The analysed material was cDNA or gDNA that came from T cells, B-cell-depleted T cells, or PBMCs.

In the source study's methods: Cell counts per sample came from amplifying reference gene primers. Assay: immunoSEQ multiplex PCR; the TCRdb copy retains only in-frame clones and omits some. V and J calls plus clone size are reproduced from that table; the DNA served to infer D and trimming. The repertoire has 210,000 or so clones, about four fifths of them found once; the top ten carry roughly 2.9%. The CDR3 loop spans 13 amino acids. The germline CDR1 and CDR2 sequences are DFQATT and SNEGSKA (reference sequence). Losses at the gene ends were 3 bases for V and 8 bases for J; bases not matched to a gene: 7.

The material sequenced was peripheral blood. The receptor was isolated from a man aged 50 to 59 with active or convalescent COVID-19. The V and J genes are TRBV20-1 and TRBJ2-1; 7 nucleotides align to TRBD1. CDR3 region: CSASGTVDDEQFF. The CDR3 DNA follows: TGCAGTGCTAGTGGGACAGTGGACGATGAGCAGTTCTTC.